The 28 T cell receptor beta chains listed next were all sequenced from one sample in a study of T cell responses to AZD1222 COVID-19 vaccine. Sequencing used immunoSEQ multiplex PCR; TCRdb keeps in-frame clones, though not all of them. The sample has around 100,000 clones; 92% are singletons. The starting material was peripheral blood, obtained on day 0 of AZD1222 vaccination. All receptors come from an adult in good health.

The V and J genes are TRBV29-1 and TRBJ2-1; D gene ambiguous. Deletions cut 5 bases from V and 7 bases from J, with 12 bases between. This CDR3 contains 12 residues. Germline CDR1 reads SQVTM; CDR2 reads ANQGSEA. The CDR3 sequence: CSVNPRWNEQFF. The CDR3 nucleotides read TGCAGCGTTAACCCTAGATGGAATGAGCAGTTCTTC.

The chain recombines TRBV12-3 or TRBV12-4 with TRBJ2-2; D unresolved. V was shortened by 7 bases and J by 5 bases, with 8 bases between the two germline ends. The CDR3 length is 12 residues. The chain's CDR3 is CASNKGTGELFF. The CDR3, as DNA: TGTGCCAGCAATAAAGGAACCGGGGAGCTGTTTTTT.

V is TRBV3-1 (or the pseudogene TRBV3-2) and J is TRBJ1-3; no clear D. The germline V gene has CDR1 LGHDT and CDR2 YNNKEL (reference sequence). Trimming left V 3 bases short and J 4 bases short, with 4 bases between. CDR3 length equals 12 residues. In DNA form, the CDR3 reads TGTGCCAGCAGCCAGAGAGGAAACACCATATATTTT. Its protein is CASSQRGNTIYF.

CDR3 sequence: CASSLEASGSSYNEQFF. The CDR3 bases are TGTGCCAGCAGCTTAGAGGCTAGCGGGAGCTCCTACAATGAGCAGTTCTTC. The gene calls are TRBV11-3 and TRBJ2-1; 10 bases map to TRBD2. This CDR3 has 17 residues. CDR1 and CDR2 from the germline V gene are SGHNT and YENEEA. Trimming took 0 bases from V and 0 from J; bases not matched to a gene: 2.

The chain is built from TRBV7-6 and TRBJ2-7; D may be TRBD1 (6 bases). V lost 5 bases and J 1 base, leaving 12 bases between the germline ends. The CDR3 is 14 residues long. From germline, CDR1 is SGHVS and CDR2 FNYEAQ. This chain's CDR3 is CASSLGQNSYEQYF. The DNA for the CDR3 is TGTGCCAGCAGCCTCGGACAGAATTCCTACGAGCAGTACTTC.

This rearrangement joins TRBV6-5 to TRBJ1-4, with D possibly matching TRBD1 (5 bases). This CDR3 spans 13 amino acids. Between the trimmed V and J ends, which lost 10 bases and 8 bases, there was a span of 17 bases. Germline CDR1 and CDR2: MNHEY and SVGAGI. The CDR3 sequence: CATAVRGDEKLFF. In DNA form, the CDR3 reads TGTGCCACCGCGGTCCGGGGGGACGAAAAACTGTTTTTT.

This chain uses TRBV2 with TRBJ1-3; perhaps TRBD1 as D (5 bases). This CDR3 has 14 residues. Germline CDR1 and CDR2: SNHLY and FYNNEI. Trimming cost V 6 bases and J 4 bases, with 13 bases left between them. The CDR3 is CASSRGGSGNTIYF. CDR3 DNA sequence: TGTGCCAGCAGCCGGGGGGGTTCCGGAAACACCATATATTTT.

The rearrangement joins TRBV30 to TRBJ2-6, with no clear D. V lost 4 bases to trimming and J lost 0 bases, with 4 bases between them. This CDR3 region has 13 residues. In germline, CDR1 is GTSNPN, CDR2 SVGIG (reference sequence). Written as DNA, the CDR3 is TGTGCCTGGAAGGTCTCTGGGGCCAACGTCCTGACTTTC. It translates to CAWKVSGANVLTF.

V usage is TRBV7-9 and J usage is TRBJ2-3; D is possibly TRBD1 (6 bases). In germline, CDR1 is SEHNR, CDR2 FQNEAQ (reference sequence). V lost 2 bases and J lost 2, with 8 bases in between. This CDR3 comprises 14 residues. The CDR3 sequence: CASSLRTATDTQYF. The CDR3 nucleotides read TGTGCCAGCAGCTTACGGACAGCCACAGATACGCAGTATTTT.

This chain uses TRBV11-2 with TRBJ1-6; 8 nucleotides align to TRBD1. This CDR3 region has 15 residues. Looked up from germline, CDR1 is SGHAT and CDR2 is FQNNGV. The junction had 4 bases not matched to a gene; V was cut back by 1 base and J by 8 bases. DNA for the CDR3: TGTGCCAGCAGCTTAGGACAGGGGATCTATTCACCCCTCCACTTT. This gives the protein CASSLGQGIYSPLHF.

The chain links TRBV2 to TRBJ2-2, with D possibly matching TRBD1 (6 bases). CDR3 length: 15 residues. The V and J ends lost 5 bases and 0 bases respectively, with 10 bases between them. Germline assignment: CDR1 SNHLY and CDR2 FYNNEI. The CDR3 loop is CASSPQGTNTGELFF. In DNA form, the CDR3 reads TGTGCCAGCAGTCCACAGGGAACGAACACCGGGGAGCTGTTTTTT.

The chain couples TRBV27 to TRBJ1-2; D call uncertain. Per germline, CDR1 MNHEY and CDR2 SMNVEV (reference sequence). This CDR3 region has 13 residues. Trimming took off 7 bases at V and 11 bases at J, with 20 bases between the two ends. This CDR3 is CASNPPGGLSYTF. CDR3 sequence (DNA): TGTGCCAGCAATCCTCCGGGTGGTTTGAGTTACACCTTC.

The gene calls are TRBV12-3 or TRBV12-4 and TRBJ1-4, with D tentatively TRBD1 (6 bases). The CDR3 covers 13 residues. V was pared by 5 bases and J by 3 bases, with 7 bases between. CDR3 bases: TGTGCCAGCAGTAGACAGGCTAATGAAAAACTGTTTTTT. This gives the protein CASSRQANEKLFF.

This clone was seen only once. The chain employs TRBV28 and TRBJ1-2; maybe TRBD1 (6 bases). The CDR3 totals 11 residues. V was cut by 10 bases and J by 2 bases, with 8 bases left in between. The germline V gene has CDR1 MDHEN and CDR2 SYDVKM. CDR3 nucleotides: TGTGCCATCCAGGGGAACTATGGCTACACCTTC. Its protein product is CAIQGNYGYTF.

This chain links TRBV5-1 with TRBJ2-1, with no clear D. CDR1 is SGHRS and CDR2 is YFSETQ in the germline V gene. This CDR3 comprises 12 residues. Trimming shortened V by 3 bases and J by 8 bases, and 9 bases separated the two germline ends. The CDR3 loop reads CASSSTQHEQFF. The CDR3 nucleotides read TGCGCCAGCAGCTCCACCCAACATGAGCAGTTCTTC. The full variable domain, its missing parts supplied by reference TRBV5-1 and TRBJ2-1, is KAGVTQTPRYLIKTRGQQVTLSCSPISGHRSVSWYQQTPGQGLQFLFEYFSETQRNKGNFPGRFSGRQFSNSRSEMNVSTLELGDSALYLCASSSTQHEQFFGPGTRLTVL.

The J gene is TRBJ2-7, the V gene TRBV2; TRBD2 matches at 7 bases. Germline values: CDR1 SNHLY, CDR2 FYNNEI. V gave up 6 bases and J gave up 1 base; unmatched junction bases: 6. The CDR3 runs 14 residues. The CDR3 DNA is TGTGCCAGCAGGGGGGGAGGGTGGTCCTACGAGCAGTACTTC. Encoded protein: CASRGGGWSYEQYF.

The rearrangement joins TRBV18 to TRBJ1-2; 7 bases match TRBD1. The germline CDR1 and CDR2 sequences are KGHSH and LQKENI. Trimming took 2 bases from V and 5 from J; bases not matched to a gene: 8. This CDR3 has 15 residues. In DNA, the CDR3 is TGTGCCAGCTCACCAGGGGCAGGGGGTGATTATGGCTACACCTTC. This encodes CASSPGAGGDYGYTF.

The chain links TRBV28 to TRBJ1-5; 11 nucleotides align to TRBD1. Germline V gene sequence: CDR1 MDHEN, CDR2 SYDVKM. This CDR3 contains 14 residues. J was trimmed by 5 bases and V by 7 bases; bases with no gene match: 4. CDR3 protein: CASTLGQGDQPQHF. DNA of the CDR3: TGTGCCAGCACACTGGGACAGGGGGATCAGCCCCAGCATTTT. The entire variable domain, with the rest obtained from reference TRBV28 and TRBJ1-5, is as follows: DVKVTQSSRYLVKRTGEKVFLECVQDMDHENMFWYRQDPGLGLRLIYFSYDVKMKEKGDIPEGYSVSREKKERFSLILESASTNQTSMYLCASTLGQGDQPQHFGDGTRLSIL.

The CDR3 here is CAWSVLTGNSPLHF. The CDR3 nucleotides are TGTGCCTGGAGTGTACTAACAGGGAATTCACCCCTCCACTTT. The chain couples TRBV30 to TRBJ1-6; D might be TRBD1 (6 bases). From germline, CDR1 is GTSNPN and CDR2 SVGIG (reference sequence). The ends were cut back, 0 bases at V and 7 bases at J, with 10 bases in the middle. CDR3 length: 14 amino acids.

CDR3 DNA: TGTGCCACCAGCAGATCAGCAGGGAGAAACACTGAAGCTTTCTTT. Translating it yields CATSRSAGRNTEAFF. This chain links TRBV15 with TRBJ1-1, with D perhaps matching TRBD1 (5 bases). V was trimmed by 2 bases and J by 2 bases, leaving 12 bases between them. The CDR3 has 15 residues. Germline lookup yields CDR1 LNHNV and CDR2 YYDKDF (reference sequence).

This sequence joins TRBV7-9 and TRBJ1-2, with a weak D call TRBD1 (6 bases). The germline gives CDR1 SEHNR, CDR2 FQNEAQ (reference sequence). V lost 0 bases, J lost 4 bases, and 12 bases lay in between. The CDR3 contains 15 residues. CDR3 bases: TGTGCCAGCAGCTTAGCGCAACAGGGTCCCTATGGCTACACCTTC. Protein product: CASSLAQQGPYGYTF.

The sample holds one count of this clone. The CDR3 region has the DNA TGCGCCAGCAGCTTGGAGGGGCCCTCTGGAAACACCATATATTTT. Translation gives CASSLEGPSGNTIYF. V and J are TRBV5-1 and TRBJ1-3; perhaps TRBD1 as D (5 bases). V shed 0 bases and J shed 0 bases, with 7 bases lying between them. Germline V lookup: CDR1 SGHRS, CDR2 YFSETQ. The CDR3 covers 15 residues.

This clone was observed once. V gene TRBV6-2 or TRBV6-3 combines with J gene TRBJ2-7; D perhaps matches TRBD2 (5 bases). Germline CDR1 reads MNHEY; CDR2 reads SVGEGT. V was trimmed by 1 base and J by 2 bases, leaving 9 bases between them. CDR3 length equals 14 residues. This chain's CDR3 is CASSYYGETYEQYF. In DNA form, the CDR3 reads TGTGCCAGCAGTTACTACGGGGAGACCTACGAGCAGTACTTC.

This sequence joins TRBV4-1 and TRBJ1-3, with TRBD1 identical over 8 bases. Germline CDR1 reads MGHRA; CDR2 reads YSYEKL. This CDR3 has 18 residues. V dropped 1 base and J dropped 0; count of bases not matched to a gene: 8. The CDR3 sequence is CASSQGAARGLSGNTIYF. The CDR3 DNA follows: TGCGCCAGCAGCCAAGGAGCTGCCAGGGGGCTCTCTGGAAACACCATATATTTT.

This chain links TRBV11-2 with TRBJ2-5, with TRBD1 matching over 8 bases. This CDR3 region has 14 residues. Germline lookup yields CDR1 SGHAT and CDR2 FQNNGV. Losses at the gene ends were 4 bases for V and 2 bases for J; bases not matched to a gene: 3. The CDR3 loop is CASSSRTGQETQYF. In DNA, the CDR3 is TGTGCCAGCAGCTCCCGGACAGGGCAAGAGACCCAGTACTTC.

This chain connects TRBV19 to TRBJ2-3, with a possible D match to TRBD1 (5 bases). Germline CDR1 LNHDA, CDR2 SQIVND (reference sequence). The length of the CDR3 is 13 residues. Trimming took off 6 bases at V and 6 bases at J, with 13 bases between the two ends. The CDR3 protein is CASSTTGPDTQYF. The CDR3 nucleotides are TGTGCCAGTAGCACAACAGGCCCCGATACGCAGTATTTT.

This chain links TRBV27 with TRBJ2-3; the match to TRBD2 covers 8 bases. CDR1 and CDR2 (germline): MNHEY, SMNVEV (reference sequence). This CDR3 is 16 amino acids long. With 0 bases clipped from V and 3 bases from J, the junction kept 5 bases outside the gene matches. In DNA, the CDR3 is TGTGCCAGCAGTTTATCGTCGGGACTAGTTACAGATACGCAGTATTTT. This translates into CASSLSSGLVTDTQYF.

J is TRBJ1-1 and V is TRBV30; weak D call: TRBD1 (5 bases). The CDR3 is made up of 11 amino acids. The germline CDR1 and CDR2 sequences are GTSNPN and SVGIG (reference sequence). V dropped 0 bases and J dropped 11 bases, with 10 bases sitting between them. The CDR3 spells CAWSVAGVAFF. The CDR3 DNA reads TGTGCCTGGAGTGTAGCGGGGGTGGCTTTCTTT.